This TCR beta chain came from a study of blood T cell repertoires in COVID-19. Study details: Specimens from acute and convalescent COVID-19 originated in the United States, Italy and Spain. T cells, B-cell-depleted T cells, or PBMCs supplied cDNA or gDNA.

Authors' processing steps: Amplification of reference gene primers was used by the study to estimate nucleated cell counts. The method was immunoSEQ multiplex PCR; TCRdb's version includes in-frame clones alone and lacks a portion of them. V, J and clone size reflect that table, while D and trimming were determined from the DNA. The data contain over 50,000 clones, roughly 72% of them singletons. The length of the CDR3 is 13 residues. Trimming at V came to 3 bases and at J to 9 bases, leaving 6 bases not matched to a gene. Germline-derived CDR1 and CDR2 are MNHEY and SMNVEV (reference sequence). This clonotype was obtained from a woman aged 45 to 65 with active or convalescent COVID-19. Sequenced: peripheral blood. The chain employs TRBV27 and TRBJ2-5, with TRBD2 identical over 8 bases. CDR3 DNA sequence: TGTGCCAGCAGTTTGGCAGCCGGGGGGGCCCAGTACTTC. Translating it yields CASSLAAGGAQYF.